A selection of T cell receptor beta chains follows, all from one sample in a study of human T cells and chemical hapten exposure. TCRdb reanalysed the RACE reads using MiXCR and keeps one entry per CDR3 protein. The data contain 360,000 or so distinct CDR3 sequences, 6% to 7% of them seen just once; the ten biggest clones take up about 6%. The input for sequencing was whole blood, taken in connection with sensitization to the hapten diphenylcyclopropenone (DPC). Receptor source: a woman aged 18-29 years with alopecia areata. Some clones in this sample may be carry-over from other donors' samples. Both conserved end residues are trimmed from each CDR3. The listing skips clone size in some rows; elsewhere it reads once, few, many or a size class.

clone size: .; V gene: TRBV27; J gene: TRBJ1-5; CDR3 protein: ASSDRTVGYGQPQH
clone size: .; V gene: TRBV10-3; J gene: TRBJ1-2; CDR3 protein: AISVLEGDGYT
clone size: few; V gene: TRBV4-3; J gene: TRBJ2-1; CDR3 protein: ASSQSPTSGARNEQF
clone size: many; V gene: TRBV4-3; J gene: TRBJ1-5; CDR3 protein: ASSQDRTGAQPQH
clone size: .; V gene: TRBV12-5; J gene: TRBJ2-1; CDR3 protein: ASGSWSLGLYNEQF
clone size: many; V gene: TRBV7-8; J gene: TRBJ1-1; CDR3 protein: ASSPGQGPAAF
clone size: few; V gene: TRBV20-1; J gene: TRBJ2-1; CDR3 protein: SARAETGSTYNEQF
clone size: .; V gene: TRBV12-5; J gene: TRBJ2-2; CDR3 protein: ASGSAGTGGLF
clone size: .; V gene: TRBV20-1; J gene: TRBJ2-3; CDR3 protein: SAGDSTGHPDTDTQY
clone size: many; V gene: TRBV7-2; J gene: TRBJ1-4; CDR3 protein: ASSSKTAEKLF
clone size: few; V gene: TRBV6-5; J gene: TRBJ1-1; CDR3 protein: ASGGLSQGTEAF
clone size: few; V gene: TRBV29-1; J gene: TRBJ2-1; CDR3 protein: SAVGLAGRNEQF
clone size: .; V gene: TRBV2; J gene: TRBJ1-4; CDR3 protein: ASSQGEGDEKLF
clone size: few; V gene: TRBV11-2; J gene: TRBJ2-5; CDR3 protein: ASSLDSRGFFLQETQY
clone size: few; V gene: TRBV28; J gene: TRBJ1-5; CDR3 protein: ASSPKGQGTGQPQH
clone size: many; V gene: TRBV3-1; J gene: TRBJ1-2; CDR3 protein: ASSQVHGYT
clone size: .; V gene: TRBV5-6; J gene: TRBJ2-1; CDR3 protein: ASSSQGALRNEQF
clone size: .; V gene: TRBV9; J gene: TRBJ1-2; CDR3 protein: ASSADRPYGYT
clone size: many; V gene: TRBV20-1; J gene: TRBJ1-4; CDR3 protein: SAPQGAPTNEKLF
clone size: .; V gene: TRBV7-3; J gene: TRBJ2-2; CDR3 protein: ASKIAGNTGELF
clone size: .; V gene: TRBV6-1; J gene: TRBJ1-6; CDR3 protein: ASSEARGRVGALH
clone size: .; V gene: TRBV5-1; J gene: TRBJ2-7; CDR3 protein: ASSSAGQGDYEQY
clone size: .; V gene: TRBV12-3/TRBV12-4; J gene: TRBJ2-3; CDR3 protein: ASSLSGWRHTQY
clone size: many; V gene: TRBV6-1; J gene: TRBJ1-6; CDR3 protein: ASSNLFPDRTYSYNSPLH
clone size: few; V gene: TRBV4-3; J gene: TRBJ2-1; CDR3 protein: ASSQERGGHFNEQF
clone size: many; V gene: TRBV13; J gene: TRBJ1-4; CDR3 protein: ASSFWDRKGNEKLF
clone size: few; V gene: TRBV5-6; J gene: TRBJ2-1; CDR3 protein: ASSPDRGRLREQF
clone size: many; V gene: TRBV3-1; J gene: TRBJ2-5; CDR3 protein: ASSQSGVQETQY
clone size: many; V gene: TRBV7-3; J gene: TRBJ2-3; CDR3 protein: ASSLLGGTDTQY
clone size: few; V gene: TRBV10-3; J gene: TRBJ2-3; CDR3 protein: AISPRGLVSDTQY
clone size: few; V gene: TRBV12-5; J gene: TRBJ1-5; CDR3 protein: ASAWGRQGIGNQPQH
clone size: .; V gene: TRBV7-9; J gene: TRBJ2-3; CDR3 protein: ASSRGQDTQY
clone size: .; V gene: TRBV28; J gene: TRBJ1-1; CDR3 protein: ASSFGPGTANTEAF
clone size: few; V gene: TRBV7-3; J gene: TRBJ2-3; CDR3 protein: ASSSPTTDTQY
clone size: few; V gene: TRBV4-1; J gene: TRBJ1-1; CDR3 protein: ASSQVWGKVDTEAF
clone size: many; V gene: TRBV3-1; J gene: TRBJ1-6; CDR3 protein: ASSQGAGSPLH
clone size: few; V gene: TRBV6-2/TRBV6-3; J gene: TRBJ2-1; CDR3 protein: ASSPPRRGGDEQF
clone size: many; V gene: TRBV20-1; J gene: TRBJ1-5; CDR3 protein: SAKTGWGQPQH
clone size: .; V gene: TRBV7-2; J gene: TRBJ2-1; CDR3 protein: ASSLGPGQF
clone size: many; V gene: TRBV6-6; J gene: TRBJ1-2; CDR3 protein: ASSSGTQNYGYT
clone size: few; V gene: TRBV6-5; J gene: TRBJ2-3; CDR3 protein: ASSYSLTTDTQY